A selection of T cell receptor beta chains follows, all from one sample in a study of neurological immune-mediated disorders. TCRdb called the 5' RACE reads again in MiXCR, with one record for every CDR3 protein. Seen here are tens of thousands of distinct CDR3 sequences, less than 8.5% observed once, and the top ten hold around 4.5%. Sequencing input: PBMCs. These receptors were taken from a woman aged 40-49 years in good health. Both conserved end residues are part of each CDR3. A D gene is named only where the DNA matches it firmly. The listing skips clone size in some rows; elsewhere it reads once, few, many or a size class.

j_call,v_call,clone_size,d_call,cdr3_aa,cdr3_nt
TRBJ1-1,TRBV28,many,-,CASSKNTEAFF,TGTGCCAGCAGCAAGAACACTGAAGCTTTCTTT
TRBJ2-2,TRBV20-1,many,TRBD1,CSALHGRGRTGELFF,TGCAGTGCTCTCCACGGCAGGGGGCGGACCGGGGAGCTGTTTTTT
TRBJ1-5,TRBV28,-,-,CASIPSGCYKPQHF,TGTGCCAGCATTCCATCAGGGTGTTATAAGCCCCAGCATTTT
TRBJ2-1,TRBV20-1,many,TRBD2,CSARDPSGSSSGAYNEQFF,TGCAGTGCTAGAGATCCCAGCGGGAGTTCGTCCGGGGCCTACAATGAGCAGTTCTTC
TRBJ1-1,TRBV29-1,many,-,CSVCRGAPTEAFF,TGCAGCGTTTGTCGGGGGGCCCCCACTGAAGCTTTCTTT
TRBJ2-1,TRBV7-2,many,TRBD2,CASSFKTGGYNEQFF,TGTGCCAGCAGCTTTAAAACGGGAGGCTACAATGAGCAGTTCTTC
TRBJ2-6,TRBV5-1,many,-,CASSLGSHDPNSGANVLTF,TGCGCCAGCAGCTTGGGCTCCCACGACCCAAACTCTGGGGCCAACGTCCTGACTTTC
TRBJ2-2,TRBV11-3,many,TRBD2,CASSLGLAANTGELFF,TGTGCCAGCAGCTTAGGACTAGCGGCCAACACCGGGGAGCTGTTTTTT
TRBJ2-2,TRBV5-4,many,TRBD2,CASSISSGAGGELFF,TGTGCCAGCAGCATTTCTAGCGGTGCCGGCGGGGAGCTGTTTTTT
TRBJ1-1,TRBV10-1,many,-,CASSEARGAEAFF,TGCGCCAGCAGTGAGGCCCGGGGGGCTGAAGCTTTCTTT
TRBJ2-3,TRBV27,many,-,CASSLETGADTQYF,TGTGCCAGCAGTTTAGAGACAGGCGCAGATACGCAGTATTTT
TRBJ2-2,TRBV7-6,many,TRBD1,CASSRPSGQGNTGELFF,TGTGCCAGCAGTCGCCCCTCGGGACAGGGGAACACCGGGGAGCTGTTTTTT
TRBJ2-5,TRBV29-1,many,-,CSASSRSMETQYF,TGCAGCGCTTCCAGTCGGTCAATGGAGACCCAGTACTTC
TRBJ2-5,TRBV7-9,medium-sized,-,CASSRGQQETQYF,TGTGCCAGCAGCCGCGGACAGCAAGAGACCCAGTACTTC
TRBJ2-7,TRBV6-5,many,TRBD1,CASRPGQGVYEQYF,TGTGCCAGCAGGCCGGGACAGGGAGTTTACGAGCAGTACTTC
TRBJ2-7,TRBV7-9,many,-,CASSDLAPSSYEQYF,TGTGCCAGCAGCGACTTAGCCCCATCTTCCTACGAGCAGTACTTC
TRBJ2-7,TRBV9,many,TRBD2,CASSVAAGGREQYF,TGTGCCAGCAGCGTAGCTGCGGGAGGAAGGGAGCAGTACTTC
TRBJ2-1,TRBV5-1,many,TRBD1,CASSLYPGGSQGEQFF,TGCGCCAGCAGCTTGTATCCAGGGGGTAGTCAAGGTGAGCAGTTCTTC
TRBJ1-5,TRBV20-1,many,-,CSARGGTSQQPQHF,TGCAGTGCTAGAGGTGGGACGTCTCAGCAGCCCCAGCATTTT
TRBJ2-5,TRBV7-9,many,-,CASSQAVQETQYF,TGTGCCAGCAGCCAAGCGGTCCAAGAGACCCAGTACTTC
TRBJ1-4,TRBV5-1,medium-sized,-,CASSWTATNEKLFF,TGCGCCAGCAGCTGGACAGCAACTAATGAAAAACTGTTTTTT
TRBJ1-5,TRBV6-1,few,TRBD1,CASSDLPGQSNQPQHF,TGTGCCAGCAGTGATCTTCCGGGACAGAGCAATCAGCCCCAGCATTTT
TRBJ1-2,TRBV5-1,many,TRBD1,CASSSTTGGYTF,TGCGCCAGCAGCTCAACGACAGGGGGCTACACCTTC
TRBJ2-7,TRBV5-1,many,TRBD2,CASSLGGRAPYEQYF,TGCGCCAGCAGCTTGGGCGGGAGGGCACCCTACGAGCAGTACTTC
TRBJ1-1,TRBV20-1,-,-,CSAGETGRNTEAFF,TGCAGTGCTGGGGAGACAGGACGGAACACTGAAGCTTTCTTT
TRBJ1-5,TRBV10-3,many,-,CAISEGGASQPQHF,TGTGCCATCAGTGAGGGGGGGGCTAGTCAGCCCCAGCATTTT
TRBJ2-2,TRBV25-1,many,-,CASSEGRPIGGELFF,TGTGCCAGCAGTGAGGGACGGCCAATCGGCGGGGAGCTGTTTTTT
TRBJ2-7,TRBV5-1,many,TRBD2,CASSLGGLAGGAEQYF,TGCGCCAGCAGCTTGGGAGGACTAGCGGGAGGGGCCGAGCAGTACTTC
TRBJ2-3,TRBV29-1,once,-,CSASKRDTQYF,TGCAGCGCCAGCAAACGGGATACGCAGTATTTT
TRBJ2-3,TRBV9,many,TRBD2,CASSVTGGTTDTQYF,TGTGCCAGCAGCGTCACGGGGGGGACGACAGATACGCAGTATTTT
TRBJ2-2,TRBV7-9,-,-,CASSLGLSGELFF,TGTGCCAGCAGCTTAGGGCTATCGGGGGAGCTGTTTTTT
TRBJ1-3,TRBV28,many,-,CASSLGGSGSGNTIYF,TGTGCCAGCAGTTTAGGGGGGTCCGGCTCTGGAAACACCATATATTTT
TRBJ2-3,TRBV7-9,many,-,CASSFTAQYF,TGTGCCAGCAGCTTCACAGCCCAGTATTTT
TRBJ1-4,TRBV25-1,many,-,CASRDGTTNEKLFF,TGTGCCAGCAGGGACGGTACAACTAATGAAAAACTGTTTTTT
TRBJ2-2,TRBV20-1,many,TRBD2,CSAYSGRVNGELFF,TGCAGTGCTTATAGCGGGAGGGTTAACGGGGAGCTGTTTTTT
TRBJ1-1,TRBV5-1,many,TRBD1,CASSLGSTGSAFF,TGCGCCAGCAGCTTGGGATCGACAGGGTCGGCTTTCTTT
TRBJ2-3,TRBV20-1,many,TRBD1,CSAGRDSSITDTQYF,TGCAGTGCGGGACGGGACAGCTCTATCACAGATACGCAGTATTTT
TRBJ1-2,TRBV29-1,-,-,CSVDGVLRGSQRGYTF,TGCAGCGTTGACGGCGTATTGAGGGGGTCTCAGCGCGGCTACACCTTC
TRBJ2-3,TRBV6-6,many,-,CASSYSGGTSTDTQYF,TGTGCCAGCAGTTACTCCGGGGGTACTAGCACAGATACGCAGTATTTT
TRBJ2-1,TRBV4-1,many,TRBD2,CASSQESGRAANEQFF,TGCGCCAGCAGCCAAGAATCCGGGAGGGCCGCCAATGAGCAGTTCTTC
TRBJ2-5,TRBV4-2,-,-,CARSRGETQYF,TGTGCCAGAAGTCGGGGGGAGACCCAGTACTTC
TRBJ1-1,TRBV10-3,many,-,CAISAPGTGNTEAFF,TGTGCCATCAGTGCCCCCGGGACTGGGAACACTGAAGCTTTCTTT
TRBJ2-3,TRBV7-3,many,TRBD2,CASSSGLAGFTDTQYF,TGTGCCAGCAGCTCCGGACTAGCGGGATTCACAGATACGCAGTATTTT
TRBJ1-3,TRBV18,many,-,CASSQSRDNGNTIYF,TGTGCCAGCTCCCAATCCAGGGACAATGGAAACACCATATATTTT
TRBJ2-1,TRBV19,many,-,CASSTLREPNEQFF,TGTGCCAGTAGTACCCTTAGAGAGCCCAATGAGCAGTTCTTC
TRBJ2-1,TRBV11-2,many,TRBD2,CASSPTSGRGNEQFF,TGTGCCAGCAGCCCCACTAGCGGGAGGGGTAATGAGCAGTTCTTC
TRBJ2-2,TRBV6-5,many,TRBD1,CASKSGTGATGELFF,TGTGCCAGCAAAAGTGGGACAGGGGCGACCGGGGAGCTGTTTTTT
TRBJ1-1,TRBV11-2,many,-,CASSGGTDDFF,TGTGCCAGCAGCGGAGGTACTGATGATTTCTTT
TRBJ2-5,TRBV20-1,many,-,CSARNRIRETQYF,TGCAGTGCTAGAAACAGGATCCGAGAGACCCAGTACTTC
TRBJ2-2,TRBV5-1,many,-,CASSFAYGEELFF,TGCGCCAGCAGCTTTGCATACGGGGAAGAGCTGTTTTTT
TRBJ2-3,TRBV24-1,few,-,CATSDLSTDTQYF,TGTGCCACCAGTGATCTTAGCACAGATACGCAGTATTTT
TRBJ2-1,TRBV6-5,many,-,CASGVSSSYNEQFF,TGTGCCAGCGGCGTGTCTTCTTCCTACAATGAGCAGTTCTTC
TRBJ2-1,TRBV20-1,many,-,CSARPNANEQFF,TGCAGTGCTAGGCCCAACGCAAATGAGCAGTTCTTC